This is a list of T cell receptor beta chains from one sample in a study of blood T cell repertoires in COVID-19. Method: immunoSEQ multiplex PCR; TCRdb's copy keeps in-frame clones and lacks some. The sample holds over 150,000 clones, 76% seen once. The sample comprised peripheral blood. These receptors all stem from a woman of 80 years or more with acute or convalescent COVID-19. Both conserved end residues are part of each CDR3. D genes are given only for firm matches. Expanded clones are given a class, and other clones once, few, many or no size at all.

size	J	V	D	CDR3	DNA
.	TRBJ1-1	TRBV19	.	CASSSENQGLAFF	TGTGCCAGTAGTAGCGAAAATCAGGGTTTGGCTTTCTTT
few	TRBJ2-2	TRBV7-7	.	CASSSSRQNTGELFF	TGTGCTAGCAGCTCCTCCAGGCAGAACACCGGGGAGCTGTTTTTT
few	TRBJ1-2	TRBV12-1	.	CASSTTLAGYGYTF	TGTGCCAGCAGTACGACACTTGCAGGCTATGGCTACACCTTC
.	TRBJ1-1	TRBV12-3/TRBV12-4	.	CASSLRVGTEAFF	TGTGCCAGCAGTTTGAGGGTAGGGACTGAAGCTTTCTTT
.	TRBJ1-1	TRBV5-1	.	CASSFQGDTEAFF	TGCGCCAGCAGCTTCCAGGGCGATACTGAAGCTTTCTTT
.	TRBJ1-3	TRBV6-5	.	CASQLDYSGNTIYF	TGTGCCAGCCAGTTAGACTACTCTGGAAACACCATATATTTT
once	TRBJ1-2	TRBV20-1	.	CSASISAGYTF	TGCAGTGCTAGTATTTCAGCGGGCTACACCTTC
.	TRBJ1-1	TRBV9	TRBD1	CASSPLGTAAEAFF	TGTGCCAGCAGCCCCCTCGGGACAGCAGCTGAAGCTTTCTTT
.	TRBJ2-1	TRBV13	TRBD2	CASSFLSGGSYNEQFF	TGTGCCAGCAGCTTCCTTAGCGGGGGGTCCTACAATGAGCAGTTCTTC
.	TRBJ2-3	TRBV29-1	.	CSVDGLTDTQYF	TGCAGCGTTGATGGGCTTACGGATACGCAGTATTTT
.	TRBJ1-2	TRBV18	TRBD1	CASSSTGADGYTF	TGTGCCAGCTCATCTACAGGGGCTGATGGCTACACCTTC
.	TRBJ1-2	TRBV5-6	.	CASSLGYQGYGYTF	TGTGCCAGCAGCTTGGGATATCAGGGCTATGGCTACACCTTC
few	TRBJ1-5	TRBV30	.	CAWSVQVNQPQHF	TGTGCCTGGAGTGTACAAGTGAATCAGCCCCAGCATTTT
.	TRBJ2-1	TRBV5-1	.	CASSLGGRSSYNEQFF	TGCGCCAGCAGCTTGGGAGGCCGCAGCTCCTACAATGAGCAGTTCTTC
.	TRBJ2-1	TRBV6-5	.	CASIVSSGEQFF	TGTGCCAGCATAGTATCCAGCGGTGAGCAGTTCTTC
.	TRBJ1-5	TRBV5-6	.	CASSRYSQGRSNQPQHF	TGTGCCAGCAGCAGATATTCCCAGGGGCGGAGCAATCAGCCCCAGCATTTT
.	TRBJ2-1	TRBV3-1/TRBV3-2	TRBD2	CASSLRTSGAYNEQFF	TGTGCCAGCAGCCTCCGGACTAGCGGAGCCTACAATGAGCAGTTCTTC
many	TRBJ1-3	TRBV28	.	CASSPRGSGNTIYF	TGTGCCAGCTCCCCGCGAGGCTCTGGAAACACCATATATTTT
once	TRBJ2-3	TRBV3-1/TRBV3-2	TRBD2	CASSLKMGTSGGLEYTQYF	TGTGCCAGCAGCCTCAAAATGGGGACTAGCGGGGGTTTGGAGTATACGCAGTATTTT
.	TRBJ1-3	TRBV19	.	CASSIGPDRRTDTIYF	TGTGCCAGTAGTATCGGCCCCGACAGGAGAACAGACACCATATATTTT
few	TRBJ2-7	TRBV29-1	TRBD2	CSVGGRAEQYF	TGCAGCGTTGGGGGGAGGGCCGAGCAGTACTTC
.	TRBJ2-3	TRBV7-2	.	CASSLIGVLVGDTQYF	TGTGCCAGCAGCTTAATCGGGGTGTTGGTTGGAGATACGCAGTATTTT